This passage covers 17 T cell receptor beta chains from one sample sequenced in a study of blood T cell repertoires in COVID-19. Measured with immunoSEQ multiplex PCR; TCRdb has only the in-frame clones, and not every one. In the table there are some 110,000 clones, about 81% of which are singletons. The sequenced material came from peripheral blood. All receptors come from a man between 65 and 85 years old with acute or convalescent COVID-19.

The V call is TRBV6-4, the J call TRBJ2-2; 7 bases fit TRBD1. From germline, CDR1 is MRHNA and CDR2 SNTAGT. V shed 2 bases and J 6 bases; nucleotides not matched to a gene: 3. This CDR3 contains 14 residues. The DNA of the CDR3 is TGTGCCAGCAGTGACGGACAGGCCCCCGGGGAGCTGTTTTTT. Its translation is CASSDGQAPGELFF.

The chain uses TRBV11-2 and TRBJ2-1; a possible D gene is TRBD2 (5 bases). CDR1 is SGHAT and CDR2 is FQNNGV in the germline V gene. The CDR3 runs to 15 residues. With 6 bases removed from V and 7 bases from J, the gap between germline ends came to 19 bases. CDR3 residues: CASSLRAEAGNEQFF. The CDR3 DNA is TGTGCCAGCAGTTTGCGGGCCGAAGCTGGGAATGAGCAGTTCTTC. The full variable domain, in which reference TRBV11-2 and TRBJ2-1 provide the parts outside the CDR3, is EAGVAQSPRYKIIEKRQSVAFWCNPISGHATLYWYQQILGQGPKLLIQFQNNGVVDDSQLPKDRFSAERLKGVDSTLKIQPAKLEDSAVYLCASSLRAEAGNEQFFGPGTRLTVL.

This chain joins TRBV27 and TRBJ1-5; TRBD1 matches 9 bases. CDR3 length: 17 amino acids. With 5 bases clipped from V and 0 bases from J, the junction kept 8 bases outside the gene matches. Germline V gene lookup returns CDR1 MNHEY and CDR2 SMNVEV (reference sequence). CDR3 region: CASSPGTGWDSNQPQHF. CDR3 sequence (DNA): TGTGCCAGCAGTCCGGGGACAGGGTGGGATAGCAATCAGCCCCAGCATTTT.

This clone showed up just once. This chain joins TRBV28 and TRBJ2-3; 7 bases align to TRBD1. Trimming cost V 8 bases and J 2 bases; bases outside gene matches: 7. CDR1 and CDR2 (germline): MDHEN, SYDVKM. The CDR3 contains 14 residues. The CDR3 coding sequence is TGTGCCAGCCTGGAAGGGGGCCTCACAGATACGCAGTATTTT. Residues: CASLEGGLTDTQYF.

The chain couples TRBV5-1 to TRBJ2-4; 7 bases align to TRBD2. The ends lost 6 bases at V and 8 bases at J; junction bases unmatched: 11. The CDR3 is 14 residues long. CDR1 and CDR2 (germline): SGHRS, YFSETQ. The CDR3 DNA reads TGCGCCAGCACCTCTACGGGAGGAGGGGACATTCAGTACTTC. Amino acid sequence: CASTSTGGGDIQYF.

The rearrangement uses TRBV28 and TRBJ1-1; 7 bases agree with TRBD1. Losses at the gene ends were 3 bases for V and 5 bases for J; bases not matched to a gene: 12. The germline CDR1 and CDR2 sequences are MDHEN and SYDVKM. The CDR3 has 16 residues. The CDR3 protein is CASSFRGRREWTEAFF. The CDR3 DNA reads TGTGCCAGCAGTTTTAGGGGGCGCAGGGAATGGACTGAAGCTTTCTTT.

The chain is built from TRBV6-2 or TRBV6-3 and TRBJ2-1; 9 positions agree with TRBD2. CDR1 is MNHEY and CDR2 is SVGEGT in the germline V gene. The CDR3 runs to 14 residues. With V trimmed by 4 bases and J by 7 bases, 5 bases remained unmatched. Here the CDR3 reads CASSLAGVENEQFF. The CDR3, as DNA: TGTGCCAGCAGTTTAGCGGGAGTGGAAAATGAGCAGTTCTTC.

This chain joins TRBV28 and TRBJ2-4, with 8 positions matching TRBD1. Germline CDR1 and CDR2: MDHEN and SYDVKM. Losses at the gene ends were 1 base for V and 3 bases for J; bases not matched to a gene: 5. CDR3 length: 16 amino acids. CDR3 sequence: CASSLSGRGLKNIQYF. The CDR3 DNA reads TGTGCCAGCAGTTTATCAGGCAGGGGGCTCAAAAACATTCAGTACTTC.

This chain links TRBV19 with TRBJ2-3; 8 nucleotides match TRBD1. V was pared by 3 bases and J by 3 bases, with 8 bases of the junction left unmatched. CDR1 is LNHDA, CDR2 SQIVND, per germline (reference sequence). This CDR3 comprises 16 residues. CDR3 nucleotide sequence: TGTGCCAGTAGTATTGTATCCAGGGGGCGGACAGATACGCAGTATTTT. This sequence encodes CASSIVSRGRTDTQYF. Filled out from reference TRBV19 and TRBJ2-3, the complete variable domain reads DGGITQSPKYLFRKEGQNVTLSCEQNLNHDAMYWYRQDPGQGLRLIYYSQIVNDFQKGDIAEGYSVSREKKESFPLTVTSAQKNPTAFYLCASSIVSRGRTDTQYFGPGTRLTVL.

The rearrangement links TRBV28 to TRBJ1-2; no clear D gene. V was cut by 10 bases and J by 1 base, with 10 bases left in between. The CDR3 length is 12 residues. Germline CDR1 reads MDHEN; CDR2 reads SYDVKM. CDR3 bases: TGTGCCACCCAAAAAAATAACTATGGCTACACCTTC. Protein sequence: CATQKNNYGYTF.

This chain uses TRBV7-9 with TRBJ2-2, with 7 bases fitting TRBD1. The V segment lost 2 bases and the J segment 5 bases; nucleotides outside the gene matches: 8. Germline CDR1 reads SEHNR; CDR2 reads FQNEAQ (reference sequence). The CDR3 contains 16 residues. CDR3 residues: CASSLWGTVTTGELFF. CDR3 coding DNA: TGTGCCAGCAGCTTATGGGGGACAGTTACGACCGGGGAGCTGTTTTTT.

CDR3: CASSQGLNRGDTQYF. CDR3 nucleotides: TGTGCCAGCAGCCAAGGACTCAACCGGGGAGATACGCAGTATTTT. The genes are TRBV3-1 (or the pseudogene TRBV3-2) and TRBJ2-3, with D possibly TRBD2 on 5 matching bases. Per the germline V gene, CDR1 is LGHDT and CDR2 is YNNKEL (reference sequence). Trimming took off 1 base at V and 5 bases at J, with 13 bases between the two ends. This CDR3 contains 15 residues.

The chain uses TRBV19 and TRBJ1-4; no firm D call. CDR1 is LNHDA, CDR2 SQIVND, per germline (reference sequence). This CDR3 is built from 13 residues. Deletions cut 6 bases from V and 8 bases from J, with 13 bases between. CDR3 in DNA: TGTGCCAGTAGCGGAGGACCCAGGGAAAAACTGTTTTTT. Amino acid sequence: CASSGGPREKLFF.

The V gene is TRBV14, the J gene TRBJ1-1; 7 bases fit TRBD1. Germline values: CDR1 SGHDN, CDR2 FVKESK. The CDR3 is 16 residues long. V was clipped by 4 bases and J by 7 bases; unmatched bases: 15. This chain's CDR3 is CASSPVNPGQLLEAFF. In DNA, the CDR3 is TGTGCCAGCAGCCCCGTAAACCCGGGACAGCTACTTGAAGCTTTCTTT.

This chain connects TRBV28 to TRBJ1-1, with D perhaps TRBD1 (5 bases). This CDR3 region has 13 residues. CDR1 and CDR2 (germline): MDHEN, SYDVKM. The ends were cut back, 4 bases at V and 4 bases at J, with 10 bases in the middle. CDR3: CASSSRQRTEAFF. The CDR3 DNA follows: TGTGCCAGCAGTTCCCGACAGCGCACTGAAGCTTTCTTT.

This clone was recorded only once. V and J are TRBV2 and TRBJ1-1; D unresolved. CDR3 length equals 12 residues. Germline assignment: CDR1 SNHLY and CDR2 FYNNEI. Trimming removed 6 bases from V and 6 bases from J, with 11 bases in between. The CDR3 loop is CASRALVPEAFF. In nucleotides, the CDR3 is TGTGCCAGCAGGGCCCTGGTACCTGAAGCTTTCTTT. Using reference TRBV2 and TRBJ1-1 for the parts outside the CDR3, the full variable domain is EPEVTQTPSHQVTQMGQEVILRCVPISNHLYFYWYRQILGQKVEFLVSFYNNEISEKSEIFDDQFSVERPDGSNFTLKIRSTKLEDSAMYFCASRALVPEAFFGQGTRLTVV.

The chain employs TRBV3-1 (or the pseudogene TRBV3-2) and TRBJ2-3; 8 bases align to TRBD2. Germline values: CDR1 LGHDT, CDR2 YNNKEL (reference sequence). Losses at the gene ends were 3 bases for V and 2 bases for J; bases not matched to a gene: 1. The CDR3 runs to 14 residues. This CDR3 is CASSQRGATDTQYF. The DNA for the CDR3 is TGTGCCAGCAGCCAGCGGGGGGCCACAGATACGCAGTATTTT.